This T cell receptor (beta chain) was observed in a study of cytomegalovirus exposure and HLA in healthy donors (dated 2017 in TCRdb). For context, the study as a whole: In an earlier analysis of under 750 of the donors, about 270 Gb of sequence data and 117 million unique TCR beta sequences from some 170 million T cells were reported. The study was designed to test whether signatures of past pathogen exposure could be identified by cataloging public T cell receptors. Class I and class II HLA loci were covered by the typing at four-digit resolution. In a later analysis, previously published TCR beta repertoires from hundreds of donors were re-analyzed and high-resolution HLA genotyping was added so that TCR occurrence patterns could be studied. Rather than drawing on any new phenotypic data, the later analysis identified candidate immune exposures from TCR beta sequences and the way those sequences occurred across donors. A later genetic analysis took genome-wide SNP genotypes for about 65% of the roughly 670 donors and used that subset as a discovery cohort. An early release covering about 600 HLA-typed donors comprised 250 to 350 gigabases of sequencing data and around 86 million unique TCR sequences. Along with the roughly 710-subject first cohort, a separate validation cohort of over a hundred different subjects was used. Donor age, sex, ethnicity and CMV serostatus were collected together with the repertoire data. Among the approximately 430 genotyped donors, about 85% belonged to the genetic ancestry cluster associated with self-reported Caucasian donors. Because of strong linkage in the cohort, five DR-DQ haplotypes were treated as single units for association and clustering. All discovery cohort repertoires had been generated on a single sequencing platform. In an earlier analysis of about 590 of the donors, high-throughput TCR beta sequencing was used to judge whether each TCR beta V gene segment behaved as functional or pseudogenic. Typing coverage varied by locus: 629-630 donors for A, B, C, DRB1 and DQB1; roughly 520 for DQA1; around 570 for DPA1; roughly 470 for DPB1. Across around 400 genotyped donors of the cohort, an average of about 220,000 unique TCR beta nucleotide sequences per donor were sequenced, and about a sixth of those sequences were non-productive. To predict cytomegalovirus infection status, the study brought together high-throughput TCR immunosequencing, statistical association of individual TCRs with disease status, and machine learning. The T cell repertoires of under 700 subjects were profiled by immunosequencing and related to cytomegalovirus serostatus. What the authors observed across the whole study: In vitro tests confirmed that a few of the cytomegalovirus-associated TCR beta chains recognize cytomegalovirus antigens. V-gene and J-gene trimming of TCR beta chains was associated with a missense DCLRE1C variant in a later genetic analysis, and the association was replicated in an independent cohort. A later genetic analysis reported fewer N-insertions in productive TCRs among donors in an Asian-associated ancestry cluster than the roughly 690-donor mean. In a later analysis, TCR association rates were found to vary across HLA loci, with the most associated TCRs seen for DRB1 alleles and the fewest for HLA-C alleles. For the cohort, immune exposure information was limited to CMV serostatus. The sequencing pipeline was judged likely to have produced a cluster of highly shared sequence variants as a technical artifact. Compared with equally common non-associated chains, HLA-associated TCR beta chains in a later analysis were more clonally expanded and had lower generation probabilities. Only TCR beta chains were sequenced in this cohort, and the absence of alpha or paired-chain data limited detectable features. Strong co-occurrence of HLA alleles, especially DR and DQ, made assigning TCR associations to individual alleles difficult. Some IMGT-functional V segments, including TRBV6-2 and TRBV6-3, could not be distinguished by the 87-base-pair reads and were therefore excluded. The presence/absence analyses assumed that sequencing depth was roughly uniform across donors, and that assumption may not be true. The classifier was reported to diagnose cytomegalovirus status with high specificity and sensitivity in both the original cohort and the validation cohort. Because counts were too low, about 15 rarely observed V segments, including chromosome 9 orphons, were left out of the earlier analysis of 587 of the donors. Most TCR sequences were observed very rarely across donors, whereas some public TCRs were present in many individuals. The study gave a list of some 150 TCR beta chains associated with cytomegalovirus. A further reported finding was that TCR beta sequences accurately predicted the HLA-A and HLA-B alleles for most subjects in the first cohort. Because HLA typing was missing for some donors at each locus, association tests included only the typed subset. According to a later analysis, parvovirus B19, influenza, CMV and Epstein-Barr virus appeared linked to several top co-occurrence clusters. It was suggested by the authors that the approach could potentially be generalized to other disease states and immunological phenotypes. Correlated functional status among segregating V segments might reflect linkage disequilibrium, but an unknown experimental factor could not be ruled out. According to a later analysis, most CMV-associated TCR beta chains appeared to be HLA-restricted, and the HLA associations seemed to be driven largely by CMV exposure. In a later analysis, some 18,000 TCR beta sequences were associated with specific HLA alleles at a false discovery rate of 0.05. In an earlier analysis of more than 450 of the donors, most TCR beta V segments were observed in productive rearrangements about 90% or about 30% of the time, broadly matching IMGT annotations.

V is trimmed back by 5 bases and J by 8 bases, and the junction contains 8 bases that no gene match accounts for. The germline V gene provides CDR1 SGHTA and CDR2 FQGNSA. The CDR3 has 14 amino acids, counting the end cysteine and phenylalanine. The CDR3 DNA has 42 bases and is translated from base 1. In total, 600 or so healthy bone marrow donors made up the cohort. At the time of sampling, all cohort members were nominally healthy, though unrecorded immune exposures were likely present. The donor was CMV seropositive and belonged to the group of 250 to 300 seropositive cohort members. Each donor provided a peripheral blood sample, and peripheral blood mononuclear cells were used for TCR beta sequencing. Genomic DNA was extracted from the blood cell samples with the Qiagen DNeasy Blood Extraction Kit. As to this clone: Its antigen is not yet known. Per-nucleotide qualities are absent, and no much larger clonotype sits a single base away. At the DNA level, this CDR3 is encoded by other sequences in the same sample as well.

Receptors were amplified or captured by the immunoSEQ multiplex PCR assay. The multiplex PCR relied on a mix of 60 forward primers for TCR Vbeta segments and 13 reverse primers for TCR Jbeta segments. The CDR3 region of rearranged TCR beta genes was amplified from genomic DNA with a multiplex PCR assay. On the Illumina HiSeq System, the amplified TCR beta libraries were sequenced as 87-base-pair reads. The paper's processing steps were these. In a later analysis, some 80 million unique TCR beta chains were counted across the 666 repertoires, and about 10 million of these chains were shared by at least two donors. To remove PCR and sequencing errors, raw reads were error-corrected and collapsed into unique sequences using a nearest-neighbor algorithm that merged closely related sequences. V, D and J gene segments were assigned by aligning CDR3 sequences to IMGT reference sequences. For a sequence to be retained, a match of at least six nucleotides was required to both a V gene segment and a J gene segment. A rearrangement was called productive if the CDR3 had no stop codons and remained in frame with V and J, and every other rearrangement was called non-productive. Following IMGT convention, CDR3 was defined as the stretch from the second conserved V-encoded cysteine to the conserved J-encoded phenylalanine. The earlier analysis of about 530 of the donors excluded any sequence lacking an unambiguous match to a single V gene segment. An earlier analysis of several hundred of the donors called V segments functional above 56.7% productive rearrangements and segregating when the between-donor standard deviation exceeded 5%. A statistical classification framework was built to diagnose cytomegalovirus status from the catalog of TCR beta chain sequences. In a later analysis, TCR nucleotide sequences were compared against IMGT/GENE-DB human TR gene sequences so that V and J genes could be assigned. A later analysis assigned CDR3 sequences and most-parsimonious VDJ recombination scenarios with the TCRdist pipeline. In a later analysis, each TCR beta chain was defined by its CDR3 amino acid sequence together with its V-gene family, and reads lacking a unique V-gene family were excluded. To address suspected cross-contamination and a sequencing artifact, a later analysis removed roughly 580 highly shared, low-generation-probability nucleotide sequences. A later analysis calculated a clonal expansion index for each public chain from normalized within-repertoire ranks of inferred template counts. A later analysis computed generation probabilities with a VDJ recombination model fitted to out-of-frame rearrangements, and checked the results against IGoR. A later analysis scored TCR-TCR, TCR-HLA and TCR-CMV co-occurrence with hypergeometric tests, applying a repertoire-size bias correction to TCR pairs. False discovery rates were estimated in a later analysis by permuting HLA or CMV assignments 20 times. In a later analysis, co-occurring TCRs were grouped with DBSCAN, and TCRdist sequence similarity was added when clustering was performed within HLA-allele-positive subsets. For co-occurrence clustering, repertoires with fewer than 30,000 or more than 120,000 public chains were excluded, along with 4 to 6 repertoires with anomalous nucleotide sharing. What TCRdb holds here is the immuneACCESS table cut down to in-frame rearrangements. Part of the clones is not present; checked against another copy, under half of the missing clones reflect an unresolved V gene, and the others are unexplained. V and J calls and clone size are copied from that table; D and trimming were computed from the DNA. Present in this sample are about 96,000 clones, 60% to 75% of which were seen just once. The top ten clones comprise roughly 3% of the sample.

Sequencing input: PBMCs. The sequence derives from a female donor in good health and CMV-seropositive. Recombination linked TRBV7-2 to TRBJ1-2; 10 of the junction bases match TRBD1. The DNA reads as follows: TGTGCCAGCAGCCCTGACAGGGGGCCACGGGGCTACACCTTC. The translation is CASSPDRGPRGYTF.